This paragraph reports one T cell receptor (beta chain). The data originate from a study of technical replicates of blood from a few donors. The ends lost 2 bases at V and 6 bases at J; junction bases unmatched: 7. CDR1 is GTSNPN and CDR2 is SVGIG in the germline V gene (reference sequence). The CDR3 loop spans 14 amino acids. Produced via immunoSEQ multiplex PCR; TCRdb's table is partial and in-frame only. The repertoire holds about 100,000 clones, with 96% as singletons. The material sequenced was T cells isolated from PBMCs. The rearrangement links TRBV30 to TRBJ2-4; TRBD1 matches 7 bases. This TCR was sampled from a human donor in good health. The CDR3 loop is CAWSPTGLGNIQYF. CDR3 sequence (DNA): TGTGCCTGGAGTCCGACAGGGTTGGGAAACATTCAGTACTTC.